This entry describes one T cell receptor (beta chain). The target of this receptor is not known. Base qualities were left out, and no much larger clone turns up one base away. Patients with autoimmune disease history or receiving systemic immunosuppression were excluded from the trial. Peripheral blood for TCR sequencing was collected from all dose cohorts at baseline, on cycle 4 day 1, and on cycle 7 day 1. The samples were taken from a phase I, first-in-human, multicenter, open-label dose-escalation trial of ivuxolimab. The trial enrolled adults with locally advanced or metastatic head and neck squamous cell, hepatocellular, melanoma or renal cell carcinoma. Before TCR sequencing, CD4+ T cells and CD8+ T cells were sorted from peripheral blood as separate populations. The sample comes from a study of OX40 agonist ivuxolimab in advanced cancers. Looking at the study overall: The costimulatory receptor OX40 (CD134) was targeted by ivuxolimab, a fully human IgG2 agonistic monoclonal antibody. Intravenous ivuxolimab was administered to patients every 2 weeks at six dose levels: 0.01, 0.1, 0.3, 1.5, 3 and 10 mg/kg. Of the roughly 52 dose-escalation patients, hepatocellular carcinoma was present in 19, melanoma in around 15, renal cell carcinoma in 9 and head and neck cancer in 9. In the dose-escalation cohort, roughly 80% of patients were male, and the mean age was approximately 64 years, with a range of roughly 20 to 85. Patients were allowed to have had prior anti-PD-1, anti-PD-L1 or anti-CTLA-4 therapy, and approximately 37% of the dose-escalation patients had been treated with checkpoint inhibitors. Partial responses occurred in three dose-escalation patients: two with cutaneous melanoma and one with hepatocellular carcinoma. The purpose of peripheral TCRbeta sequencing was to test whether ivuxolimab changed TCR sequence diversity and led to clonal T-cell expansion. The paper covers the monotherapy dose-escalation part of the phase I ivuxolimab trial, which included N ≈ 57 patients. What the research found in general, with its limitations: In the 0.1-3.0 mg/kg groups, partial responders had among the lowest normalized peripheral clonal expansion, particularly in CD8+ T cells. After ivuxolimab, CD8+ T cells had more expanded clones than CD4+ T cells on average. Low levels of normalized T-cell clonal expansion were also seen in some patients who did not respond. The antigen specificity of the peripheral T cells that underwent clonal expansion was not determined. At doses from 0.1 to 3.0 mg/kg, clonal expansion was seen in both CD4+ and CD8+ blood T cells between baseline and week 6.

To sequence the TCRbeta CDR3 region, genomic DNA was isolated from the sorted cells. The immunoSEQ Assay was used to sequence the TCRbeta CDR3 regions. What TCRdb holds here is the immuneACCESS table cut down to in-frame rearrangements. Part of the clones is not present; checked against another copy, under half of the missing clones reflect an unresolved V gene, and the others are unexplained. The sample table records about 62,000 clones; about 85% of these occur just once. The ten largest clones capture 3.7% of the sample. CDR1 and CDR2 are read off the germline V gene as SGHRS and YFSETQ. Trimming at the junction amounts to 5 bases on V and 6 bases on J, and the germline ends lie 10 bases apart. The CDR3 contains 12 residues, cysteine and phenylalanine counted. Of all the DNA, just the CDR3 is kept, 36 bases in frame from base 1.

The rearrangement joined TRBV5-1 to TRBJ2-3; perhaps TRBD2 is the D gene, with 6 bases matching. The source of this sequence is an adult with an advanced solid tumor such as melanoma, head and neck, liver or kidney cancer. Source: CD4+ or CD8+ T cells sorted from blood, taken in a trial of the OX40 agonist ivuxolimab. DNA sequence: TGCGCCAGCAGTTATCTAGCGGATACGCAGTATTTT. Its translation reads: CASSYLADTQYF. Full variable domain (CDR3 extended with the reference TRBV5-1 and TRBJ2-3 proteins): KAGVTQTPRYLIKTRGQQVTLSCSPISGHRSVSWYQQTPGQGLQFLFEYFSETQRNKGNFPGRFSGRQFSNSRSEMNVSTLELGDSALYLCASSYLADTQYFGPGTRLTVL.